Listed below are T cell receptor beta chains from one sample, sequenced in a study of cytomegalovirus exposure and HLA in healthy donors. The repertoire was sequenced with immunoSEQ multiplex PCR; TCRdb's copy has only in-frame clones and lacks some. The sample consists of approximately 240,000 clones, 70% to 80% of them appearing once. Sample: PBMCs. The receptors originated from a woman aged 55-75 years in good health and CMV-seropositive. The CDR3 runs from the conserved cysteine through the conserved F or W. The D gene is left open where the match is weak. Part of the rows lack a size; the others show once, few, many or a class for expanded clones.

. TRBD1 TRBJ2-7 TRBV4-1 TGCGCCAGCAGCCACCTCGGGACAGGGAGGGCCGAGCAGTACTTC CASSHLGTGRAEQYF
once . TRBJ2-2 TRBV7-9 TGTGCCAGCGACAGCTCCACCGGGGAGCTGTTTTTT CASDSSTGELFF
few . TRBJ1-1 TRBV6-5 TGTGCCAGCAGTTACTTCGCCCTAGGGAGCACTGAAGCTTTCTTT CASSYFALGSTEAFF
few . TRBJ2-3 TRBV7-6 TGTGCCAGCAGCTTCCGAACCTTCAGGGATACGCAGTATTTT CASSFRTFRDTQYF
few . TRBJ2-2 TRBV5-1 TGCGCCGCATCGATCCTCCAAATGCGTCCCGGGGAGCTGTTTTTT CAASILQMRPGELFF
. . TRBJ2-1 TRBV10-2 TGCGCCAGCACCTTGTCACCTGTTGGACTCTTGGGCAATGAGCAGTTCTTC CASTLSPVGLLGNEQFF
. TRBD2 TRBJ2-1 TRBV6-5 TGTGCCAGCAGTTACTCAGGCGGGAGGCGCAATGAGCAGTTCTTC CASSYSGGRRNEQFF
. TRBD1 TRBJ2-3 TRBV11-1 TGTGCCAGCAGCCCACAGGGGGCCGGCACAGATACGCAGTATTTT CASSPQGAGTDTQYF
. TRBD2 TRBJ2-5 TRBV6-5 TGTGCCAGCACCTACAAACTAGCGGAGGAGACCCAGTACTTC CASTYKLAEETQYF
. TRBD1 TRBJ1-5 TRBV6-6 TGTGCCAGCAGCAAGACAGGGGGCGCAGGGCAGCCCCAGCATTTT CASSKTGGAGQPQHF
. TRBD1 TRBJ1-1 TRBV7-9 TGTTCCAGCAGCCAATCGGACAGGGGAGCTTTCTTT CSSSQSDRGAFF
. . TRBJ1-1 TRBV10-1 TGCGCCAGCAGTGAGTCGATTGGGGGGTGGACTGAAGCTTTCTTT CASSESIGGWTEAFF
. . TRBJ2-2 TRBV19 TGTGCCAGTAGTGTAGGAGGGGCGGGACCCGGGGAGCTGTTTTTT CASSVGGAGPGELFF
once . TRBJ1-4 TRBV15 TGTGCCACCAGCACCCTTTTTTCACAGCCAGGGAATGAAAAACTGTTTTTT CATSTLFSQPGNEKLFF
few TRBD1 TRBJ1-4 TRBV19 TGTGCCAGTACTCTCCCCGGGACAGGGCAGCGAAAACTGTTTTTT CASTLPGTGQRKLFF
. . TRBJ2-7 TRBV2 TGTGCCAGCAGTGAAGCGGGGCGTAGGAACGAGCAGTACTTC CASSEAGRRNEQYF
. . TRBJ2-1 TRBV7-9 TGTGCCAGCAGCTTAACCCCCGGTGGGGGGAACCAAAGAGGTGAGCAGTTCTTC CASSLTPGGGNQRGEQFF
. . TRBJ2-7 TRBV5-8 TGTGCCAGCAGCTTGTTCAGGCTATCTGTTCCTCGGGAGCAGTACTTC CASSLFRLSVPREQYF
once TRBD1 TRBJ2-2 TRBV4-3 TGCGCCAGCAGCCAAGGGACAGGGGGCATGACCGGGGAGCTGTTTTTT CASSQGTGGMTGELFF
. . TRBJ2-1 TRBV18 TGTGCCAGCTCACCTTTCTATGGCAATGAGCAGTTCTTC CASSPFYGNEQFF
. TRBD1 TRBJ2-3 TRBV6-5 TGTGCCAGCAGTTACTCGCACAGGGGAACAGATACGCAGTATTTT CASSYSHRGTDTQYF
. TRBD1 TRBJ1-2 TRBV9 TGTGCCAGCAGCGAGAGGGGAGAGGGACAGGGGTTCTATGGCTACACCTTC CASSERGEGQGFYGYTF
. TRBD1 TRBJ1-1 TRBV27 TGTGCCAGCAACGACCGGGACAGAAACACTGAAGCTTTCTTT CASNDRDRNTEAFF
. TRBD1 TRBJ1-3 TRBV25-1 TGTGCCAGCAGTGAAGCTGGGACAGGGAAGGGAAACACCATATATTTT CASSEAGTGKGNTIYF
. . TRBJ1-1 TRBV6-1 TGTGCCAGCAGTGAACGCACCTACAGCACTGAAGCTTTCTTT CASSERTYSTEAFF
. TRBD2 TRBJ2-7 TRBV2 TGTGCCAGCAGTGCCCCGGCTAGCGGGGGCCAGGAGCAGTACTTC CASSAPASGGQEQYF
once . TRBJ1-2 TRBV28 TGTGCCAGCAGTTGGGGAGCTAACTATGGCTACACCTTC CASSWGANYGYTF
. TRBD2 TRBJ2-1 TRBV10-3 TGTGCCCTACAATCGGGACTAGCGGGGGGGAATGAGCAGTTCTTC CALQSGLAGGNEQFF
. . TRBJ1-2 TRBV2 TGTGCCAGCAGTGAAGGAGGGCCTCAGTATGGCTACACCTTC CASSEGGPQYGYTF
. . TRBJ2-7 TRBV11-1 TGTGCCAGCAGCTTAGATGACCGGGACTTCTCCTACGAGCAGTACTTC CASSLDDRDFSYEQYF
. . TRBJ2-7 TRBV29-1 TGCAGCGTTGAAGAATTACAGGGCCGGACCTACGAGCAGTACTTC CSVEELQGRTYEQYF
. TRBD1 TRBJ2-7 TRBV29-1 TGCAGCGCCGGACAGGGGGACTACGAGCAGTACTTC CSAGQGDYEQYF
. . TRBJ2-2 TRBV5-6 TGTGCCAGCAGCTTGGCCGTGGGGAGAACAAGCGGGGAGCTGTTTTTT CASSLAVGRTSGELFF